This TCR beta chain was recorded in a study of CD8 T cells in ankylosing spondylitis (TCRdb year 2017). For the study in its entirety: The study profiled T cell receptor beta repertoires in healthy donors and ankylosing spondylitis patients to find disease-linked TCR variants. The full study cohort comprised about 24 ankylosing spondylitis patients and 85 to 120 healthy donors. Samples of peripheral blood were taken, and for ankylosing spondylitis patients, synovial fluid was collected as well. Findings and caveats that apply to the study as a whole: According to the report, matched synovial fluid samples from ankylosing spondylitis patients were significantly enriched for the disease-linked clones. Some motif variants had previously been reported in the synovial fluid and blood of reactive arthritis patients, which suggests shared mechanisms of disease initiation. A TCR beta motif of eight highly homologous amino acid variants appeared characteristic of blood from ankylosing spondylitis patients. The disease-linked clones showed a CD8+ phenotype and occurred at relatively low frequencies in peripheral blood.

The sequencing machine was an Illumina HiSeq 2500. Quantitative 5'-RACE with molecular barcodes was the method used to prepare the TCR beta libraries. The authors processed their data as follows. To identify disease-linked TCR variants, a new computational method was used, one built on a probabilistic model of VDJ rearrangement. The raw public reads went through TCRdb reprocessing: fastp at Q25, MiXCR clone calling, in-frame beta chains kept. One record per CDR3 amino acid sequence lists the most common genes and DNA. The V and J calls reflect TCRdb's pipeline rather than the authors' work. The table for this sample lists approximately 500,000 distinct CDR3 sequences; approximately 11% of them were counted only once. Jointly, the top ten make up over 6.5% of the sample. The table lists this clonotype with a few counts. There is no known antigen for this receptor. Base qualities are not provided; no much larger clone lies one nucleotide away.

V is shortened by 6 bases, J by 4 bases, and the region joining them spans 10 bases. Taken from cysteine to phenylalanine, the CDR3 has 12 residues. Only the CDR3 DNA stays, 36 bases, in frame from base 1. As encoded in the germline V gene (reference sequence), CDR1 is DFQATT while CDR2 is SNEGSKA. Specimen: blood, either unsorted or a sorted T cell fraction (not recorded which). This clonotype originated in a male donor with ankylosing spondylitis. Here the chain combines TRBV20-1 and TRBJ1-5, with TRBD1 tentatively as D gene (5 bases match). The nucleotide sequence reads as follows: TGCAGTGCAACAGGTTCAAATCAGCCCCAGCATTTT. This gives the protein CSATGSNQPQHF.